This section outlines one TCR beta chain sequence together with its context. For the second PCR, which ran for 7 to 11 cycles, a sample-barcoded 5' primer and a J-beta primer mix were used. TCRdb reprocessed the 5' RACE reads with MiXCR, giving one entry per CDR3 protein. The data contain about 1.1 million distinct CDR3 sequences, 30% to 40% of them seen just once; the ten biggest clones take up 10% to 15%. The data were obtained in a study of blood T cells in healthy people across ages. The material sequenced was blood. The receptor was isolated from a man aged 18 to 29 in good health.

The CDR3 DNA is TGTGCCAGTAGCACCAACGAGGGGGAGCTGAATTCACCCCTCCACTTT. As protein: CASSTNEGELNSPLHF. V usage is TRBV19 and J usage is TRBJ1-6, with D perhaps matching TRBD1 (6 bases). CDR3 length: 16 amino acids. Trimming took 6 bases from V and 7 from J, leaving 19 bases between them. Germline assignment: CDR1 LNHDA and CDR2 SQIVND (reference sequence).